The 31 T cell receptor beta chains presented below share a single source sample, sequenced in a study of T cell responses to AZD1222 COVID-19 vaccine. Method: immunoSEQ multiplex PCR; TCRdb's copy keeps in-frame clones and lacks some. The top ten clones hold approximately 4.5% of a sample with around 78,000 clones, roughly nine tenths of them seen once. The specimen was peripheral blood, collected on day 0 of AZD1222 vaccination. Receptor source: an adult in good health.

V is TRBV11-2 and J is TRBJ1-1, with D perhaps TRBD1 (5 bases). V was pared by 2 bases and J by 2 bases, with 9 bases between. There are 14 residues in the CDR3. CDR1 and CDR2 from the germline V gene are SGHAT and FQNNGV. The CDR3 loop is CASSLFRVNTEAFF. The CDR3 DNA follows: TGTGCCAGCAGCTTATTCAGGGTTAACACTGAAGCTTTCTTT.

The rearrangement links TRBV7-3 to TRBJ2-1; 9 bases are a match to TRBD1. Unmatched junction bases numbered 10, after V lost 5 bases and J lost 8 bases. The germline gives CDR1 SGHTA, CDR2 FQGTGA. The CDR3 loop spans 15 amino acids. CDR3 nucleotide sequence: TGTGCCAGCAGCCTATCACAGGGGGCTGGGGATGAGCAGTTCTTC. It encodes CASSLSQGAGDEQFF.

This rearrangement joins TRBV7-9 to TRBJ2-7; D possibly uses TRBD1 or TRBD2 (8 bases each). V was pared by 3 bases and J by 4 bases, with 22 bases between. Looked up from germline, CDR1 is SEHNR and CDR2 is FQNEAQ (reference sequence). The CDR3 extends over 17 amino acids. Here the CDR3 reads CASSFNSGTGDIYEQYF. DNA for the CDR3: TGTGCCAGCAGCTTTAATAGCGGGACAGGTGATATTTACGAGCAGTACTTC.

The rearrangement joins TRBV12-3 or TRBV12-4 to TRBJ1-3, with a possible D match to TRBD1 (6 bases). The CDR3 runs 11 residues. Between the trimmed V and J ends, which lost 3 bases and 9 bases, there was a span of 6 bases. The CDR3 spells CASSLGATIYF. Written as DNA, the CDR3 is TGTGCCAGCAGTTTGGGGGCCACCATATATTTT.

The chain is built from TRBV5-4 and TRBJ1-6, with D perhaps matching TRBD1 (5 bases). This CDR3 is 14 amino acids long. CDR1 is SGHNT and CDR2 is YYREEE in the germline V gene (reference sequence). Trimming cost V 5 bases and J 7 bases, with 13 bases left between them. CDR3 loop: CASRGGEGNSPLHF. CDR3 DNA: TGTGCCAGCAGGGGGGGTGAAGGGAATTCACCCCTCCACTTT.

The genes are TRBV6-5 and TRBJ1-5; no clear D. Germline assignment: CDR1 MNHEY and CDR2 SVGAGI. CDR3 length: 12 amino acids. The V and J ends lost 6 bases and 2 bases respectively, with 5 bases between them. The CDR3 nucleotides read TGTGCCAGCAGGCAGGGCAATCAGCCCCAGCATTTT. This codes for CASRQGNQPQHF.

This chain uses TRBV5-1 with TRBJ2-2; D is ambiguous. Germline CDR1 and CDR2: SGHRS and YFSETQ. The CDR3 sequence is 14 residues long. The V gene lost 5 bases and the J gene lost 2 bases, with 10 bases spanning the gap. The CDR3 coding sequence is TGCGCCAGCAGGGGGTTCTACAACACCGGGGAGCTGTTTTTT. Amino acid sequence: CASRGFYNTGELFF.

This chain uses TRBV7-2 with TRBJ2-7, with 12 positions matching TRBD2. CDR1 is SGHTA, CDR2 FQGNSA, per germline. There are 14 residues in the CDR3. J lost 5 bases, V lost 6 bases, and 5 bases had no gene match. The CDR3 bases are TGTGCCAGCAGTTCGACTAGCGGGAGCAACGAGCAGTACTTC. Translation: CASSSTSGSNEQYF.

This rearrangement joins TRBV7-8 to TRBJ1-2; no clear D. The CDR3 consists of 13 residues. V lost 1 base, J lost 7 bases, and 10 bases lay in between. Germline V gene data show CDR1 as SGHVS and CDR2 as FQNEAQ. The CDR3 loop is CASSLEYLGGYTF. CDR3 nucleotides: TGTGCCAGCAGCTTAGAGTATTTGGGTGGCTACACCTTC.

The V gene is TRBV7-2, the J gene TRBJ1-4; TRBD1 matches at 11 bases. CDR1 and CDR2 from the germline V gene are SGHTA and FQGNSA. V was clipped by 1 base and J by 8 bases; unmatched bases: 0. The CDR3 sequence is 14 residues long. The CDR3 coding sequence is TGTGCCAGCAGCTTAGGGACAGGGGGCGAAAAACTGTTTTTT. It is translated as CASSLGTGGEKLFF.

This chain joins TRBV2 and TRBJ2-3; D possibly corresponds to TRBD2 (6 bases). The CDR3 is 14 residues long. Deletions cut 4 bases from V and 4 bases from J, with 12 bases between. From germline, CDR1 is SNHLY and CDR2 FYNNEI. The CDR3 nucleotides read TGTGCCAGCAGTGTTCTTAGCGGCGCAGATACGCAGTATTTT. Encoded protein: CASSVLSGADTQYF. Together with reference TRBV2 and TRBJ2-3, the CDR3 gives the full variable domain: EPEVTQTPSHQVTQMGQEVILRCVPISNHLYFYWYRQILGQKVEFLVSFYNNEISEKSEIFDDQFSVERPDGSNFTLKIRSTKLEDSAMYFCASSVLSGADTQYFGPGTRLTVL.

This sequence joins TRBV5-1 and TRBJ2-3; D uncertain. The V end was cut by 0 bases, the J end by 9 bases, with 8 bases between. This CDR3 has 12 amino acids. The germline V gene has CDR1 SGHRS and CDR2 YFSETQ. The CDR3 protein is CASSLVEDTQYF. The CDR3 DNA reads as TGCGCCAGCAGCTTGGTAGAGGACACGCAGTATTTT.

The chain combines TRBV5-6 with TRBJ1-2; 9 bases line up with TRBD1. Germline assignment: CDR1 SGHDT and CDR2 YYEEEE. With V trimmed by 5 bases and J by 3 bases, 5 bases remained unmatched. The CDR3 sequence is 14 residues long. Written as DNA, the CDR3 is TGTGCCAGCAGAAAGGGACAGGGCTACTATGGCTACACCTTC. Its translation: CASRKGQGYYGYTF.

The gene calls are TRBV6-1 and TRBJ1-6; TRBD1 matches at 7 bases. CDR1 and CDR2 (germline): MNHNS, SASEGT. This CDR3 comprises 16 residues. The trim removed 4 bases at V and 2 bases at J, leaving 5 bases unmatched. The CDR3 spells CASSGNRGAYNSPLHF. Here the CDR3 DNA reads TGTGCCAGCAGTGGGAACAGGGGAGCCTATAATTCACCCCTCCACTTT.

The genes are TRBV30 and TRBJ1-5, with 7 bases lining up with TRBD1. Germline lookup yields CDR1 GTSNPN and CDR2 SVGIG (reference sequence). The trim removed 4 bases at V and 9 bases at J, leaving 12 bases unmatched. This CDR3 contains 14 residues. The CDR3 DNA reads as TGTGCCTGGATTGAAAAGGGGGCAAAGGCGCCCCAGCATTTT. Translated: CAWIEKGAKAPQHF.

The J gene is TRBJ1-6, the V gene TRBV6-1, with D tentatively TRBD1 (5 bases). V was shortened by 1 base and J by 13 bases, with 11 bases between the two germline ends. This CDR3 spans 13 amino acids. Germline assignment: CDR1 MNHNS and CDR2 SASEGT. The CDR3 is CASSEVAGRPLHF. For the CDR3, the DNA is TGTGCCAGCAGTGAAGTGGCAGGGCGTCCCCTCCACTTT.

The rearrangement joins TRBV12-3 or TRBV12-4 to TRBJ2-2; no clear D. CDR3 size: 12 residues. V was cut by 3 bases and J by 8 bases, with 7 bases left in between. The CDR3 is CASSLVEGELFF. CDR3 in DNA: TGTGCCAGCAGTTTGGTGGAGGGGGAGCTGTTTTTT.

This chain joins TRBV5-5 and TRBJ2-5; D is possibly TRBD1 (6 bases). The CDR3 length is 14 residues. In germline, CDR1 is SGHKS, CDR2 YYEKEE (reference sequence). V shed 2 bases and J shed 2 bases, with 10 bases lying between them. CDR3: CASSLWDTQETQYF. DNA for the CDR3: TGTGCCAGCAGCTTATGGGACACGCAAGAGACCCAGTACTTC.

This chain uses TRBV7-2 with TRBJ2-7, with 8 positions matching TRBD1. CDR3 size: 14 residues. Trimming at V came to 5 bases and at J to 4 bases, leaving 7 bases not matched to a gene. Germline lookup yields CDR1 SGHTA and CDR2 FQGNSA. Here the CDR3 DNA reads TGTGCCAGCAGCCAGAAGACAGGGGCATACGAGCAGTACTTC. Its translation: CASSQKTGAYEQYF.

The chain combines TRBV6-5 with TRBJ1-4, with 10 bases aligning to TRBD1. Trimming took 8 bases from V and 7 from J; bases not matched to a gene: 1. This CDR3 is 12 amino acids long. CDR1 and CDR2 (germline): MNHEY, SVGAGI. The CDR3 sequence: CASGTGVEKLFF. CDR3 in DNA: TGTGCCAGCGGGACAGGGGTTGAAAAACTGTTTTTT.

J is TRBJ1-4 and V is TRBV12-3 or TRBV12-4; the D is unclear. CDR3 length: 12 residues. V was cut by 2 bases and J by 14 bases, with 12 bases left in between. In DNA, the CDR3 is TGTGCCAGCAGTTTATCCCCTGATATTCTGTTTTTT. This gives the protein CASSLSPDILFF.

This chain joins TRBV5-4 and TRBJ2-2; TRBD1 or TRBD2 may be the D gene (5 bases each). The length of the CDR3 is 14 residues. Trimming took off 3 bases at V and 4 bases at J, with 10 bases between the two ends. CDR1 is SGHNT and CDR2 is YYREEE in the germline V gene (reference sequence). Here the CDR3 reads CASSSRDGTGELFF. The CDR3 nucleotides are TGTGCCAGCAGCTCCCGGGACGGCACCGGGGAGCTGTTTTTT.

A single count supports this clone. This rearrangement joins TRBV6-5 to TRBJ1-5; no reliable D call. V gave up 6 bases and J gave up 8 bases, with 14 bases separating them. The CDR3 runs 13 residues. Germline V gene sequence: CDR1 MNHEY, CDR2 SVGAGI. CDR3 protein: CASSRFGLEPQHF. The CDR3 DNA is TGTGCCAGCAGCCGCTTTGGGTTGGAGCCCCAGCATTTT.

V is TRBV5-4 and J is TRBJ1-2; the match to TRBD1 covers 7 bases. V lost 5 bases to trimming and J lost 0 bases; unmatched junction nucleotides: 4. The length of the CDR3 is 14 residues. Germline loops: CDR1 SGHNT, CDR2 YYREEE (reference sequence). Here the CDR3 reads CASRRDSTNYGYTF. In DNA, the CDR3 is TGTGCCAGCAGGCGGGACAGCACTAACTATGGCTACACCTTC.

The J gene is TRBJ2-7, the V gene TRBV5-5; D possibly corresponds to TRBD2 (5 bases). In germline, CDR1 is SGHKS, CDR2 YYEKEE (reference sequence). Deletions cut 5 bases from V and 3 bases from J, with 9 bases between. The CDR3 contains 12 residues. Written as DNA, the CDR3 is TGTGCCAGCAGACTAGGGCTCTACGAGCAGTACTTC. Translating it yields CASRLGLYEQYF.

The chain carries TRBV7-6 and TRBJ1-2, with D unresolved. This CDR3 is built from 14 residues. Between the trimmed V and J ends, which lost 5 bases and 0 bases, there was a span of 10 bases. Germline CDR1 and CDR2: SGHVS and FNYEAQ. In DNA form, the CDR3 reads TGTGCCAGCAGCCCCGGGTCGGCTAACTATGGCTACACCTTC. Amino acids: CASSPGSANYGYTF.

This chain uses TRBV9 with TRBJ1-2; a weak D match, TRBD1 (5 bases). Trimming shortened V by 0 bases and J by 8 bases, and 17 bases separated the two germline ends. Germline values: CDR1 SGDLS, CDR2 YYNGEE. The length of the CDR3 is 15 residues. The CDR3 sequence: CASSVGGRVEGGYTF. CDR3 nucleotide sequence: TGTGCCAGCAGCGTAGGGGGCAGGGTGGAAGGAGGCTACACCTTC.

The DNA for the CDR3 is TGTGCCAGCAGCTTGGCCCAGGGGGCGGACAATGAGCAGTTCTTC. The encoded protein is CASSLAQGADNEQFF. This chain uses TRBV5-4 with TRBJ2-1; 8 nucleotides agree with TRBD1. Germline values: CDR1 SGHNT, CDR2 YYREEE (reference sequence). The CDR3 loop spans 15 amino acids. The J segment lost 5 bases and the V segment lost 0 bases, leaving 4 bases of the junction unmatched.

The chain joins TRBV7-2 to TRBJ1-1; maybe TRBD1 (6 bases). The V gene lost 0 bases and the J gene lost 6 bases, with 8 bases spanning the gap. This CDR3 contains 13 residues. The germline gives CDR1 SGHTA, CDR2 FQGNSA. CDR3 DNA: TGTGCCAGCAGCTTAGCACAGGGCTCTGAAGCTTTCTTT. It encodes CASSLAQGSEAFF.

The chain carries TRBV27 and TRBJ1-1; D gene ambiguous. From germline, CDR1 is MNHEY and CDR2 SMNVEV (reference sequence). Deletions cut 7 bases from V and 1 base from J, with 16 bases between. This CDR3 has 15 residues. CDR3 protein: CASTSLWSSNTEAFF. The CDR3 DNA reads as TGTGCCAGCACCTCGCTCTGGTCATCGAACACTGAAGCTTTCTTT.

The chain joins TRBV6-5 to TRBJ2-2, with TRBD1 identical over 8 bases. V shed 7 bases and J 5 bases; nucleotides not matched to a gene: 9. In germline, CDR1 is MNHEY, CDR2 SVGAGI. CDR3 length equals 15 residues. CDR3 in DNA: TGTGCCAGCAAAAAGGGGACAGGAAATACCGGGGAGCTGTTTTTT. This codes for CASKKGTGNTGELFF.